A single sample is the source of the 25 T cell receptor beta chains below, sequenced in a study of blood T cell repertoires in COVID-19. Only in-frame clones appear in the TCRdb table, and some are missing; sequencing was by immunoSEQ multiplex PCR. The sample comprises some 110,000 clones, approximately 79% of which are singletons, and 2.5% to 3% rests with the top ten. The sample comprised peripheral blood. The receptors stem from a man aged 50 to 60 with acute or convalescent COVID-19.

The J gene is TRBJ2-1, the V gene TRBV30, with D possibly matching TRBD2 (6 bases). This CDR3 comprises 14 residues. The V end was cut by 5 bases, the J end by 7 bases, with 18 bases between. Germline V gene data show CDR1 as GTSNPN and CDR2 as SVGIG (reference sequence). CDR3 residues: CAWWDSGSLNEQFF. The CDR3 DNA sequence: TGTGCCTGGTGGGATAGCGGATCTTTAAATGAGCAGTTCTTC.

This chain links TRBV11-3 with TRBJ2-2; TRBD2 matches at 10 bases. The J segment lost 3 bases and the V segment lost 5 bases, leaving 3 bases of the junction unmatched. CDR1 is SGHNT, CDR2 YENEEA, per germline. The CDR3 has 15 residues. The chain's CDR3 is CASSRTSGDTGELFF. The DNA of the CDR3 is TGTGCCAGCAGCCGGACTAGCGGTGACACCGGGGAGCTGTTTTTT.

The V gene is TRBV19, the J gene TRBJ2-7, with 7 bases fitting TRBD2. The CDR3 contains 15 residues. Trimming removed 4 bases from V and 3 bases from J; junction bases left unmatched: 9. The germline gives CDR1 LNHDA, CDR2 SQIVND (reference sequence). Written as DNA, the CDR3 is TGTGCCAGTAGTAGCGCCCTAGCGGTAGACTACGAGCAGTACTTC. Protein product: CASSSALAVDYEQYF.

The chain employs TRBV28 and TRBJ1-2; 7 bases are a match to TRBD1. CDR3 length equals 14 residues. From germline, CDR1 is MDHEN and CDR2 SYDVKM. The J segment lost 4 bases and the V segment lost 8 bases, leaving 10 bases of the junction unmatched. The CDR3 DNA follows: TGTGCCAGCCGACAGGGACAGTTTTTCTATGGCTACACCTTC. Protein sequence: CASRQGQFFYGYTF.

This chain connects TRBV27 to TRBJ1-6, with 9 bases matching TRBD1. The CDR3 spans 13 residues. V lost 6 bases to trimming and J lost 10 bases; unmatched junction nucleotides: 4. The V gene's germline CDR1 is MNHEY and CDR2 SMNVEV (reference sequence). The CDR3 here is CASRGTGTSPLHF. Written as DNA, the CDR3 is TGTGCCAGCAGGGGGACAGGGACCTCACCCCTCCACTTT.

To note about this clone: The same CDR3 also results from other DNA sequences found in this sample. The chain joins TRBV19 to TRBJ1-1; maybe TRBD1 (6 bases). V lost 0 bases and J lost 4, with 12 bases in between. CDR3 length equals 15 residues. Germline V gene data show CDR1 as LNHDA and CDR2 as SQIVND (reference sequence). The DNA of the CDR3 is TGTGCCAGTAGTATAGACCCCCAGGGGCGCACTGAAGCTTTCTTT. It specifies CASSIDPQGRTEAFF.

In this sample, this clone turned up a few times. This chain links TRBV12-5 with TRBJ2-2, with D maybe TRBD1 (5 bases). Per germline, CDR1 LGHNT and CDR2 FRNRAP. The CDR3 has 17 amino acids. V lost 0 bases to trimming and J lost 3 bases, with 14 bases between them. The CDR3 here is CASGLVQRGTYTGELFF. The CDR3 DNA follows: TGTGCTAGTGGTTTGGTACAAAGGGGAACCTACACCGGGGAGCTGTTTTTT.

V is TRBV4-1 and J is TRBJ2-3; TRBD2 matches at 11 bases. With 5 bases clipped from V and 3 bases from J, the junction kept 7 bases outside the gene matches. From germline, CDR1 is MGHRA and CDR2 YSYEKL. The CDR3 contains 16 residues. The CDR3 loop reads CASSLTSGGLTDTQYF. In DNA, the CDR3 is TGCGCCAGCAGCTTAACTAGCGGGGGCTTAACAGATACGCAGTATTTT.

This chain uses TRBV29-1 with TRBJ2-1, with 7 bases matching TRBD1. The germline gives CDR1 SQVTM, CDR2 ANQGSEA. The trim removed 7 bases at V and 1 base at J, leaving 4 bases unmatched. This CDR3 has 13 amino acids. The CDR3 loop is CSAWDSSYNEQFF. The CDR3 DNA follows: TGCAGCGCTTGGGACAGTTCCTACAATGAGCAGTTCTTC.

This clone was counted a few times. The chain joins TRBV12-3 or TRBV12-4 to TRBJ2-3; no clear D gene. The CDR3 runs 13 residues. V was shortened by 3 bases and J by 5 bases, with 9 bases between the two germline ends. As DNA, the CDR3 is TGTGCCAGCAGTTTCCTGGAGAGAGATACGCAGTATTTT. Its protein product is CASSFLERDTQYF.

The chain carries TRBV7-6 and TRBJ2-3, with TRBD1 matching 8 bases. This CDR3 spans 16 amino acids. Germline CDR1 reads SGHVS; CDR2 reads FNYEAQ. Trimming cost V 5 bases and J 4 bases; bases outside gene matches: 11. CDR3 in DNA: TGTGCCAGCAGCCCAGGCCAGGGGGCAAACGCAGATACGCAGTATTTT. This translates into CASSPGQGANADTQYF.

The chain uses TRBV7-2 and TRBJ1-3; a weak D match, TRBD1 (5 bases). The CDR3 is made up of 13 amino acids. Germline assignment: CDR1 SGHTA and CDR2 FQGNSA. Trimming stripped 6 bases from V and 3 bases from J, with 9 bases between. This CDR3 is CASRQGGGNTIYF. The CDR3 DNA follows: TGTGCCAGCAGGCAGGGTGGTGGAAACACCATATATTTT.

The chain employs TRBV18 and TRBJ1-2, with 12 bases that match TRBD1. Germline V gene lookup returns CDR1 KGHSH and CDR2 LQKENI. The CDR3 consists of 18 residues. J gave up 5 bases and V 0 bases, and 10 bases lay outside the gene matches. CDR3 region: CASSPPGTGGGNSYGYTF. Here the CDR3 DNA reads TGTGCCAGCTCACCACCAGGGACAGGGGGCGGAAATTCATATGGCTACACCTTC.

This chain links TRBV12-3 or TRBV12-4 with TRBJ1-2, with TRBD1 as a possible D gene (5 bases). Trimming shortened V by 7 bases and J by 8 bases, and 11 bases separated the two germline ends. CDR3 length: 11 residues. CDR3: CASTSTDGYTF. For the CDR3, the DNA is TGTGCCAGCACCTCGACAGACGGCTACACCTTC.

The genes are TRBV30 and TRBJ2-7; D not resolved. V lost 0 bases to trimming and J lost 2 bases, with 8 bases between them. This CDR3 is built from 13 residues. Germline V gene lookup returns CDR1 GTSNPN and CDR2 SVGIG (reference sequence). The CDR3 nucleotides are TGTGCCTGGAGTGTGGTGGCCCCCTACGAGCAGTACTTC. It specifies CAWSVVAPYEQYF.

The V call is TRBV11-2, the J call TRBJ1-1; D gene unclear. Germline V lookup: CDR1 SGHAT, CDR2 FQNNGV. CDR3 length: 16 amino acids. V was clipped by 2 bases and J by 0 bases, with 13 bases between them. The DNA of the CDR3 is TGTGCCAGCAGCTTAAATAAGGAGAACTTGAACACTGAAGCTTTCTTT. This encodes CASSLNKENLNTEAFF.

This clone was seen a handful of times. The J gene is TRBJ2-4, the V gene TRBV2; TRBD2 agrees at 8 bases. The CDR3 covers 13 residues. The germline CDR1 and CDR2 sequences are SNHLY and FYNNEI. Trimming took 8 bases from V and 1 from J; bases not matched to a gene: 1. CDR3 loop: CASGGGAKNIQYF. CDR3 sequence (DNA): TGTGCCAGCGGCGGGGGGGCCAAAAACATTCAGTACTTC. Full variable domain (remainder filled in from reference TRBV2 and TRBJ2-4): EPEVTQTPSHQVTQMGQEVILRCVPISNHLYFYWYRQILGQKVEFLVSFYNNEISEKSEIFDDQFSVERPDGSNFTLKIRSTKLEDSAMYFCASGGGAKNIQYFGAGTRLSVL.

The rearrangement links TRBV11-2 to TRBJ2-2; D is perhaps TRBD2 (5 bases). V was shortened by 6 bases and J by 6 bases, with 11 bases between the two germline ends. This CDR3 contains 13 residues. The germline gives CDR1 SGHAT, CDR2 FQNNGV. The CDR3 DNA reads TGTGCCAGCAGGCGAACTAGGTCCGGGGAGCTGTTTTTT. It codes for CASRRTRSGELFF.

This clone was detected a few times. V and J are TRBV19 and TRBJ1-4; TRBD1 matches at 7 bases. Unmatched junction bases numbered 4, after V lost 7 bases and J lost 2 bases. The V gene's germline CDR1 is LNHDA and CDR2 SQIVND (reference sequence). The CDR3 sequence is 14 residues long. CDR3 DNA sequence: TGTGCCAGTATGGGGACAGCCACTAATGAAAAACTGTTTTTT. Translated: CASMGTATNEKLFF.

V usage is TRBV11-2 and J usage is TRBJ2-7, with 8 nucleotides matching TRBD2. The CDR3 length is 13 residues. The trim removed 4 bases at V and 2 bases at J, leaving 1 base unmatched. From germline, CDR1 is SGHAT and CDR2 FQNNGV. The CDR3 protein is CASSSAGAYEQYF. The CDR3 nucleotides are TGTGCCAGCAGCTCAGCGGGGGCCTACGAGCAGTACTTC.

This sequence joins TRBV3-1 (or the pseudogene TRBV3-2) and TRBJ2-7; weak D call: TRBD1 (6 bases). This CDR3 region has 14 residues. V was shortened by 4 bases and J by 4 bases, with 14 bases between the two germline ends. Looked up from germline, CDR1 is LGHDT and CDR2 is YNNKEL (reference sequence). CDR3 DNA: TGTGCCAGCAGCCCCGACAGGCGATCTTACGAGCAGTACTTC. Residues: CASSPDRRSYEQYF.

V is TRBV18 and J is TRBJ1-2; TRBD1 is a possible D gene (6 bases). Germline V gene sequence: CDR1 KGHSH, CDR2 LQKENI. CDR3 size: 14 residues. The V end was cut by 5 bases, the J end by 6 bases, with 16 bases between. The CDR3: CASSSGQSPHGYTF. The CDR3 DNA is TGTGCCAGCTCATCAGGACAGTCGCCTCATGGCTACACCTTC.

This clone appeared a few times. The CDR3, as DNA: TGTGCCAGCAGCCCCCGTTTGACTGATCAGCCCCAGCATTTT. The encoded protein is CASSPRLTDQPQHF. The V call is TRBV3-1 (or the pseudogene TRBV3-2), the J call TRBJ1-5; D gene uncertain. Per the germline V gene, CDR1 is LGHDT and CDR2 is YNNKEL (reference sequence). V was clipped by 4 bases and J by 5 bases, with 12 bases between them. There are 14 residues in the CDR3.

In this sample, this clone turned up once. The CDR3 coding sequence is TGCGCCAGCAGCTTAAAACAGGACTATGGCTACACCTTC. This codes for CASSLKQDYGYTF. This chain connects TRBV5-1 to TRBJ1-2; D is perhaps TRBD1 (5 bases). The CDR3 covers 13 residues. V gave up 2 bases and J gave up 3 bases, with 8 bases separating them. Germline lookup yields CDR1 SGHRS and CDR2 YFSETQ.

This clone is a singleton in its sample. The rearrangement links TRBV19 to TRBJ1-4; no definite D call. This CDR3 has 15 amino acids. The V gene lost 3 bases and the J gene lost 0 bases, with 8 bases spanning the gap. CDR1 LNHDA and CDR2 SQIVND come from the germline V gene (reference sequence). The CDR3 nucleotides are TGTGCCAGTAGTATTATGCAGGCAACTAATGAAAAACTGTTTTTT. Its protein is CASSIMQATNEKLFF. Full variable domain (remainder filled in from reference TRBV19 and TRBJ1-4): DGGITQSPKYLFRKEGQNVTLSCEQNLNHDAMYWYRQDPGQGLRLIYYSQIVNDFQKGDIAEGYSVSREKKESFPLTVTSAQKNPTAFYLCASSIMQATNEKLFFGSGTQLSVL.